These T cell receptor beta chains were read from a single sample in a study of blood T cell repertoires in COVID-19. Data came from immunoSEQ multiplex PCR; TCRdb stores just in-frame clones and leaves some out. The sample records over 250,000 clones, around four fifths being singletons. Sample: PBMCs or T cells enriched from blood (not recorded which). These receptors originate from a man younger than 45 with acute COVID-19. CDR3s leave out the opening cysteine and the closing phenylalanine or tryptophan.

CDR3 | V
ASSWGHKNTEAF | TRBV5-1
ASSTGQENTGELF | TRBV5-1
ASRRGQANTEAF | TRBV28
ASREDANPGGYT | TRBV7-2
ASSPAFTEAF | TRBV18
ASSLEGTGGQPQH | TRBV5-5
ASSTPSGSNNEQF | TRBV5-4
ATSDPGHSLGNQPQH | TRBV24-1
ASSVDLAGYNEQF | TRBV9
ASSLGVSRGWYNEQF | TRBV11-2
SVGGPGETQY | TRBV29-1
ASRSRDRFGSYNEQF | TRBV9
ASSLDMWLAGGGETQY | TRBV11-2
ASNIKRGSSYNEQF | TRBV27
ASAYYATNEKLF | TRBV5-5
ASSELTEAF | TRBV6-1
ASRATGTVNTGELF | TRBV27
ASSRQGMGTEAF | TRBV5-1
ASSQGRGHEAF | TRBV3-1/TRBV3-2
ASSGHANTGELF | TRBV2
ATSDPGGGVDTQY | TRBV24-1
ASSLTGANYGYT | TRBV11-2
ASSPGGTHTDTQY | TRBV18
ASSPTGIDEKLF | TRBV18
ASSTPLAPGPYNEQF | TRBV19
SVETGTKEKLF | TRBV29-1
ASSETRIAEAF | TRBV6-1
ASIKPGLAGREQF | TRBV2
ASSELQGLAGELF | TRBV10-1
AWSVDRDATNEKLF | TRBV30
ASSRGLNTDTQY | TRBV5-8
ASVTGGSNQPQH | TRBV19